This T cell receptor (beta chain) is from a study of blood T cell repertoires in COVID-19. The length of the CDR3 is 12 residues. Germline lookup yields CDR1 MNHEY and CDR2 SVGAGI. Here immunoSEQ multiplex PCR was the method, and the copy in TCRdb shows in-frame clones only, minus some. The data hold roughly 270,000 clones, with around 83% observed a single time. This sequence was found in a man aged 40-49 years who had been exposed to COVID-19. The chain carries TRBV6-5 and TRBJ1-2; the D gene is possibly TRBD1 (6 bases). Sequencing was performed on PBMCs or T cells enriched from blood (not recorded which). The CDR3 nucleotides are TGTGCGATTGGGGGCGAAGACTATGGCTACACCTTC. Its translation: CAIGGEDYGYTF.